Presented here are 15 T cell receptor beta chains from one specimen sequenced in a study of T cell responses to AZD1222 COVID-19 vaccine. Some clones are missing from TCRdb's copy, which holds only in-frame ones; the method was immunoSEQ multiplex PCR. The table records some 110,000 clones, around 89% of them present only once. Sequenced material: peripheral blood, taken 28 days after the second AZD1222 dose. All receptors derive from an adult who received the AZD1222 COVID-19 vaccine.

The chain recombines TRBV6-5 with TRBJ2-7; 8 bases map to TRBD2. The ends lost 5 bases at V and 0 bases at J; junction bases unmatched: 3. The CDR3 totals 14 residues. Germline CDR1 is MNHEY and CDR2 is SVGAGI. DNA of the CDR3: TGTGCCAGCAGTAGCGGGGGAACCTCCTACGAGCAGTACTTC. Protein sequence: CASSSGGTSYEQYF.

The chain couples TRBV5-1 to TRBJ1-4; 7 nucleotides match TRBD1. V trimming: 0 bases; J trimming: 7 bases; junction bases outside the gene matches: 6. Germline-derived CDR1 and CDR2 are SGHRS and YFSETQ. CDR3 length equals 15 residues. The CDR3 here is CASSLAVQGVEKLFF. In nucleotides, the CDR3 is TGCGCCAGCAGCTTGGCGGTCCAGGGGGTTGAAAAACTGTTTTTT.

The chain combines TRBV4-2 with TRBJ2-2; 10 bases map to TRBD1. The V segment lost 4 bases and the J segment 1 base; nucleotides outside the gene matches: 24. Germline values: CDR1 LGHNA, CDR2 YNFKEQ. The CDR3 sequence is 23 residues long. The chain's CDR3 is CASSPRGKQWGTGVLKNTGELFF. The CDR3 DNA sequence: TGTGCCAGCAGCCCCCGAGGAAAACAATGGGGGACAGGGGTCCTGAAGAACACCGGGGAGCTGTTTTTT.

The chain employs TRBV5-6 and TRBJ2-6; D unresolved. V was cut by 6 bases and J by 2 bases, with 15 bases left in between. The length of the CDR3 is 16 residues. Germline V gene sequence: CDR1 SGHDT, CDR2 YYEEEE. CDR3 residues: CASTEFSGAGANVLTF. The CDR3 DNA follows: TGTGCCAGCACCGAATTCTCAGGCGCTGGGGCCAACGTCCTGACTTTC.

This chain uses TRBV19 with TRBJ2-1, with TRBD2 identical over 13 bases. From germline, CDR1 is LNHDA and CDR2 SQIVND (reference sequence). The CDR3 runs to 15 residues. The ends lost 4 bases at V and 6 bases at J; junction bases unmatched: 3. The CDR3 sequence: CASSKLAGGPNEQFF. The CDR3 nucleotides are TGTGCCAGTAGTAAACTAGCGGGAGGGCCCAATGAGCAGTTCTTC.

This chain links TRBV9 with TRBJ1-4; a possible D gene is TRBD1 (5 bases). V was pared by 4 bases and J by 6 bases, with 10 bases between. The CDR3 length is 13 residues. The germline V gene has CDR1 SGDLS and CDR2 YYNGEE. The CDR3 region is CASSPGPDEKLFF. CDR3 nucleotide sequence: TGTGCCAGCAGCCCGGGACCTGATGAAAAACTGTTTTTT.

The rearrangement links TRBV3-1 (or the pseudogene TRBV3-2) to TRBJ2-5; the D gene could be TRBD1 or TRBD2 (6 bases each). The CDR3 length is 16 residues. The V end was cut by 5 bases, the J end by 7 bases, with 23 bases between. Per the germline V gene, CDR1 is LGHDT and CDR2 is YNNKEL (reference sequence). CDR3 loop: CASSSRRGSGPATQYF. Here the CDR3 DNA reads TGTGCCAGCAGCTCCAGGAGGGGGTCGGGGCCGGCGACCCAGTACTTC.

This chain links TRBV2 with TRBJ1-1, with D possibly being TRBD1 (5 bases). This CDR3 comprises 14 residues. Germline lookup yields CDR1 SNHLY and CDR2 FYNNEI. V was trimmed by 4 bases and J by 4 bases, leaving 13 bases between them. The DNA for the CDR3 is TGTGCCAGCAGTGCCTCCCTGGGGGGCACTGAAGCTTTCTTT. It encodes CASSASLGGTEAFF.

The V gene is TRBV5-1, the J gene TRBJ1-5; the match to TRBD1 covers 8 bases. V lost 0 bases and J lost 2; bases outside the gene matches: 10. There are 18 residues in the CDR3. Germline V gene sequence: CDR1 SGHRS, CDR2 YFSETQ. The CDR3 here is CASSLGGTGRIGNQPQHF. DNA of the CDR3: TGCGCCAGCAGCTTGGGGGGGACAGGTCGAATCGGCAATCAGCCCCAGCATTTT. The variable domain in full, with the rest retrieved from reference TRBV5-1 and TRBJ1-5, is KAGVTQTPRYLIKTRGQQVTLSCSPISGHRSVSWYQQTPGQGLQFLFEYFSETQRNKGNFPGRFSGRQFSNSRSEMNVSTLELGDSALYLCASSLGGTGRIGNQPQHFGDGTRLSIL.

V and J are TRBV29-1 and TRBJ1-2; 9 bases are a match to TRBD1. Trimming cost V 4 bases and J 8 bases; bases outside gene matches: 11. Germline CDR1 SQVTM, CDR2 ANQGSEA. The CDR3 totals 14 residues. CDR3 nucleotide sequence: TGCAGCGTTGGGCGGACAGGGGCTGTTTGGGGCTACACCTTC. It codes for CSVGRTGAVWGYTF. The full variable domain, completed using reference TRBV29-1 and TRBJ1-2, is SAVISQKPSRDICQRGTSLTIQCQVDSQVTMMFWYRQQPGQSLTLIATANQGSEATYESGFVIDKFPISRPNLTFSTLTVSNMSPEDSSIYLCSVGRTGAVWGYTFGSGTRLTVV.

J is TRBJ2-2 and V is TRBV28; no reliable D call. Per the germline V gene, CDR1 is MDHEN and CDR2 is SYDVKM. This CDR3 comprises 13 residues. Trimming shortened V by 4 bases and J by 3 bases, and 6 bases separated the two germline ends. For the CDR3, the DNA is TGTGCCAGCAGTTCAGGACACACCGGGGAGCTGTTTTTT. Its protein product is CASSSGHTGELFF.

The chain is built from TRBV30 and TRBJ2-4, with D uncertain. The germline V and J ends were trimmed by 2 bases and 8 bases, with 10 bases remaining between them. This CDR3 region has 12 residues. Germline V gene data show CDR1 as GTSNPN and CDR2 as SVGIG (reference sequence). For the CDR3, the DNA is TGTGCCTGGAGTTTAGGTAGAGACATTCAGTACTTC. This sequence encodes CAWSLGRDIQYF.

This clone was detected only once. Other nucleotide sequences in the sample specify the same CDR3. This chain connects TRBV3-1 (or the pseudogene TRBV3-2) to TRBJ1-1; D possibly corresponds to TRBD1 (6 bases). Trimming shortened V by 4 bases and J by 2 bases, and 8 bases separated the two germline ends. Germline assignment: CDR1 LGHDT and CDR2 YNNKEL (reference sequence). The CDR3 spans 13 residues. Here the CDR3 DNA reads TGTGCCAGCAGCCCCAGGGGTAACACTGAAGCTTTCTTT. Translating gives CASSPRGNTEAFF.

The CDR3 DNA sequence: TGCAGCGTCGAGGACTACACAGATACGCAGTATTTT. Amino acid sequence: CSVEDYTDTQYF. This chain connects TRBV29-1 to TRBJ2-3, with D perhaps matching TRBD2 (6 bases). V gave up 6 bases and J gave up 2 bases, with 9 bases separating them. Germline V gives CDR1 SQVTM, CDR2 ANQGSEA. CDR3 length equals 12 residues.

The chain links TRBV18 to TRBJ2-5; perhaps TRBD2 as D (6 bases). Trimming stripped 2 bases from V and 5 bases from J, with 21 bases between. Per the germline V gene, CDR1 is KGHSH and CDR2 is LQKENI. This CDR3 is 17 amino acids long. The CDR3 reads CASSPIGAGLVGETQYF. In DNA form, the CDR3 reads TGTGCCAGCTCACCAATCGGCGCGGGATTAGTTGGGGAGACCCAGTACTTC. The full variable domain, its missing parts supplied by reference TRBV18 and TRBJ2-5, is NAGVMQNPRHLVRRRGQEARLRCSPMKGHSHVYWYRQLPEEGLKFMVYLQKENIIDESGMPKERFSAEFPKEGPSILRIQQVVRGDSAAYFCASSPIGAGLVGETQYFGPGTRLLVL.